This entry lists 21 T cell receptor beta chains sequenced from one sample in a study of CD8+CD57+ T cells in acquired aplastic anemia. TCR beta VDJ and CDR3 were profiled, and genomic DNA was the template. TCRdb reprocessed the reads via MiXCR and lists one record per CDR3 protein. The profile shows fewer than 250,000 distinct CDR3 sequences, roughly 56% of them singletons. The specimen sequenced was sorted CD4+, CD8+, or CD8+CD57+ T cells (not recorded which) from PBMCs. All receptors derive from a human donor in good health, serving as a control.

In regard to this clonotype: This could be a read error, since a much larger clone is one nucleotide away. The chain recombines TRBV5-5 with TRBJ1-4; D might be TRBD1 (6 bases). The CDR3 length is 19 residues. The germline CDR1 and CDR2 sequences are SGHKS and YYEKEE (reference sequence). Trimming removed 3 bases from V and 3 bases from J, with 24 bases in between. DNA of the CDR3: TGTGCCAGCAGCTCGCCTGGAGGGACAAGCAGGGCAGCTAATGAAAAACTGTTTTTT. The encoded protein is CASSSPGGTSRAANEKLFF.

This clonotype was seen a single time. The gene calls are TRBV20-1 and TRBJ1-6; D call uncertain. Germline V gene lookup returns CDR1 DFQATT and CDR2 SNEGSKA (reference sequence). Deletions cut 3 bases from V and 6 bases from J, with 9 bases between. The CDR3 spans 13 residues. CDR3 region: CSASKSSNSPLHF. Written as DNA, the CDR3 is TGCAGTGCTAGTAAGTCGAGTAATTCACCCCTCCACTTT.

This clonotype was counted between two and nine times. The CDR3 nucleotides read TGCAGCGTGTACAGGGAAAGTAACACTGAAGCTTTCTTT. Amino acids: CSVYRESNTEAFF. This chain uses TRBV29-1 with TRBJ1-1, with D possibly matching TRBD1 (6 bases). Germline CDR1 is SQVTM and CDR2 is ANQGSEA. CDR3 length equals 13 residues. The V end lost 6 bases, the J end lost 2 bases, and 13 bases lay between the germline ends. Supplemented by reference TRBV29-1 and TRBJ1-1, the full variable domain reads SAVISQKPSRDICQRGTSLTIQCQVDSQVTMMFWYRQQPGQSLTLIATANQGSEATYESGFVIDKFPISRPNLTFSTLTVSNMSPEDSSIYLCSVYRESNTEAFFGQGTRLTVV.

Notes on this clonotype: This sequence may be a read error, since a much larger clone differs from it by one base. Since the CDR3 does not end with the conserved phenylalanine or tryptophan, this likely comes from a read error. J is TRBJ1-5 and V is TRBV27, with 7 nucleotides matching TRBD1. In germline, CDR1 is MNHEY, CDR2 SMNVEV (reference sequence). The CDR3 covers 14 residues. J was trimmed by 4 bases and V by 3 bases; bases with no gene match: 3. The CDR3 DNA reads as TGTGCCAGCAGTTTTGGCAGGGGGAATCAGCCCCAGCATCTT. It yields the protein CASSFGRGNQPQHL.

This chain links TRBV20-1 with TRBJ2-5, with 9 positions matching TRBD1. Losses at the gene ends were 0 bases for V and 5 bases for J; bases not matched to a gene: 4. CDR3 length: 14 amino acids. From germline, CDR1 is DFQATT and CDR2 SNEGSKA (reference sequence). For the CDR3, the DNA is TGCAGTGCTAGAGATACAGGGGGCAAGGAGACCCAGTACTTC. The encoded protein is CSARDTGGKETQYF.

The rearrangement uses TRBV19 and TRBJ1-5; D is perhaps TRBD1 (5 bases). Trimming took 5 bases from V and 2 from J, leaving 16 bases between them. The germline V gene has CDR1 LNHDA and CDR2 SQIVND (reference sequence). CDR3 length equals 16 residues. CDR3 bases: TGTGCCAGTAGTCGCCCCATAGGAGGGGGCAATCAGCCCCAGCATTTT. It encodes CASSRPIGGGNQPQHF.

The chain has TRBV5-8 and TRBJ1-1; D is perhaps TRBD1 (6 bases). Looked up from germline, CDR1 is SGHTS and CDR2 is YDEGEE. The V and J ends lost 0 bases and 2 bases respectively, with 14 bases between them. CDR3 length: 16 amino acids. The CDR3 loop is CASSLVGAGANTEAFF. The CDR3 nucleotides read TGTGCCAGCAGCTTGGTGGGGGCAGGGGCTAACACTGAAGCTTTCTTT. The variable domain in full, with the rest retrieved from reference TRBV5-8 and TRBJ1-1, is EAGVTQSPTHLIKTRGQQATLRCSPISGHTSVYWYQQALGLGLQFLLWYDEGEERNRGNFPPRFSGRQFPNYSSELNVNALELEDSALYLCASSLVGAGANTEAFFGQGTRLTVV.

The chain uses TRBV14 and TRBJ2-5, with D maybe TRBD2 (6 bases). V was clipped by 3 bases and J by 2 bases, with 19 bases between them. The CDR3 is 17 amino acids. The germline CDR1 and CDR2 sequences are SGHDN and FVKESK. The DNA for the CDR3 is TGTGCCAGCAGCCACATACCGGGACTTGAGGGACAAGAGACCCAGTACTTC. Translated, it gives CASSHIPGLEGQETQYF.

The CDR3: CASSLGGTTTYEQYF. CDR3 DNA: TGTGCCAGCAGCTTAGGCGGGACAACAACCTACGAGCAGTACTTC. V gene TRBV7-2 combines with J gene TRBJ2-7; D might be TRBD1 or TRBD2, each matching 6 bases. Between the trimmed V and J ends, which lost 1 base and 2 bases, there was a span of 12 bases. Germline lookup yields CDR1 SGHTA and CDR2 FQGNSA. CDR3 size: 15 residues.

The table lists this clonotype with a few counts. The chain uses TRBV20-1 and TRBJ1-6, with 8 bases lining up with TRBD1. V was pared by 3 bases and J by 5 bases, with 3 bases of the junction left unmatched. This CDR3 spans 14 amino acids. CDR1 and CDR2 from the germline V gene are DFQATT and SNEGSKA (reference sequence). The chain's CDR3 is CSASGTGHNSPLHF. The CDR3 DNA is TGCAGTGCTAGTGGGACAGGCCATAATTCACCCCTCCACTTT.

As concerns this clonotype: A much larger clone lies a single base off, so this may be a read error. V and J are TRBV10-3 and TRBJ1-1; D unresolved. Trimming took 5 bases from V and 8 from J, leaving 18 bases between them. Looked up from germline, CDR1 is ENHRY and CDR2 is SYGVKD. CDR3 length: 14 residues. DNA for the CDR3: TGTGCCATCAGTCAGCGGGCCCCGCTCGTCGAAGCTTTCTTT. Translated, it gives CAISQRAPLVEAFF.

CDR3 coding DNA: TGTGCCATCAGTCCCAACACTAACATGGGATATGGCTACACCTTC. Protein product: CAISPNTNMGYGYTF. This sequence joins TRBV10-3 and TRBJ1-2; D unresolved. The CDR3 totals 15 residues. V was trimmed by 5 bases and J by 5 bases, leaving 18 bases between them. CDR1 and CDR2 from the germline V gene are ENHRY and SYGVKD.

The chain employs TRBV9 and TRBJ2-5; 12 positions agree with TRBD2. The J segment lost 2 bases and the V segment lost 4 bases, leaving 12 bases of the junction unmatched. Germline V gene lookup returns CDR1 SGDLS and CDR2 YYNGEE. CDR3 length equals 18 residues. CDR3: CASSLSTSGGINQETQYF. For the CDR3, the DNA is TGTGCCAGCAGCTTAAGTACTAGCGGGGGGATCAATCAAGAGACCCAGTACTTC.

CDR3 sequence reads: CSAISRLSYEQYF. DNA for the CDR3: TGCAGTGCTATTTCACGGCTATCCTACGAGCAGTACTTC. The V and J genes are TRBV20-1 and TRBJ2-7; no clear D. Trimming left V 4 bases short and J 1 base short, with 11 bases between. Looked up from germline, CDR1 is DFQATT and CDR2 is SNEGSKA (reference sequence). The CDR3 contains 13 residues.

This clonotype was detected ten times or more. This rearrangement joins TRBV4-2 to TRBJ1-2, with D possibly matching TRBD1 (5 bases). The CDR3 is made up of 15 amino acids. Germline V gene sequence: CDR1 LGHNA, CDR2 YNFKEQ. V was clipped by 1 base and J by 8 bases, with 17 bases between them. CDR3 region: CASSQGQGPPEGYTF. CDR3 DNA: TGTGCCAGCAGCCAAGGGCAGGGCCCCCCGGAAGGCTACACCTTC.

This clonotype occurred many times. The CDR3, as DNA: TGTGCCAGCAGCCTCATAGGGAACTACAATGAGCAGTTCTTC. Encoded protein: CASSLIGNYNEQFF. The chain carries TRBV7-3 and TRBJ2-1; D is ambiguous. The V gene lost 5 bases and the J gene lost 3 bases, with 11 bases spanning the gap. The germline gives CDR1 SGHTA, CDR2 FQGTGA. The CDR3 runs 14 residues.

V and J are TRBV2 and TRBJ1-1, with 9 bases fitting TRBD1. The CDR3 length is 16 residues. V trimming: 6 bases; J trimming: 1 base; junction bases outside the gene matches: 9. Germline V gives CDR1 SNHLY, CDR2 FYNNEI. CDR3 in amino acids: CASRLPRTGENTEAFF. The CDR3 nucleotides read TGTGCCAGCAGACTGCCCCGGACAGGGGAGAACACTGAAGCTTTCTTT. The whole variable domain, filled in from reference TRBV2 and TRBJ1-1, reads EPEVTQTPSHQVTQMGQEVILRCVPISNHLYFYWYRQILGQKVEFLVSFYNNEISEKSEIFDDQFSVERPDGSNFTLKIRSTKLEDSAMYFCASRLPRTGENTEAFFGQGTRLTVV.

The gene calls are TRBV15 and TRBJ1-1, with D uncertain. Trimming pared 0 bases from V and 5 bases from J, leaving 7 bases between. Germline V lookup: CDR1 LNHNV, CDR2 YYDKDF (reference sequence). The CDR3 sequence is 13 residues long. This CDR3 reads CATSREIWTEAFF. The CDR3 DNA follows: TGTGCCACCAGCAGAGAAATATGGACTGAAGCTTTCTTT.

This clonotype was recorded many times. The V call is TRBV5-6, the J call TRBJ1-3; tentative D call: TRBD1 (6 bases). Germline-derived CDR1 and CDR2 are SGHDT and YYEEEE. Deletions cut 0 bases from V and 0 bases from J, with 10 bases between. The CDR3 contains 16 residues. CDR3 amino acids: CASSLAGAPSGNTIYF. For the CDR3, the DNA is TGTGCCAGCAGCTTGGCAGGGGCACCCTCTGGAAACACCATATATTTT.

With regard to this clonotype: The junction departs from germline at one end; a sequencing error may be responsible. The chain combines TRBV24-1 with TRBJ2-3, with D perhaps matching TRBD2 (6 bases). The germline CDR1 and CDR2 sequences are KGHDR and SFDVKD. CDR3 size: 16 residues. The CDR3 sequence is CATSSRVRGNTGTQYF. The DNA for the CDR3 is TGTGCCACCAGCTCCAGAGTGCGGGGCAACACAGGTACGCAGTATTTT.

The V call is TRBV5-7, the J call TRBJ2-2; D is possibly TRBD1 or TRBD2 (5 bases each). TRBV5-7 has ORF status, its function being uncertain. The V end lost 0 bases, the J end lost 5 bases, and 8 bases lay between the germline ends. The CDR3 runs to 14 residues. CDR3 coding DNA: TGTGCCAGCAGCTTGGGGGACGGGACCGGGGAGCTGTTTTTT. Translation: CASSLGDGTGELFF.